The present TCR beta chain was sequenced within a study of Graves' ophthalmopathy and Graves' hyperthyroidism. Study-wide points: Blood also contained most of the expanded thyroid clonotypes above 0.001 frequency.

RNA transcripts were the source from which TCR beta CDR3 regions were amplified. HTBI primers were used in a first-round RT-PCR, which preceded a second-round multiplex PCR. TCRdb reanalysed the multiplex PCR reads using MiXCR and keeps one entry per CDR3 protein. The sample consists of some 350,000 distinct CDR3 sequences, about 17% of them appearing once. The table lists this clonotype with many counts. Its matching antigen is unknown. This CDR3 has 14 residues. CDR1 is SEHNR and CDR2 is FQNEAQ in the germline V gene (reference sequence). J gave up 7 bases and V 6 bases, and 7 bases lay outside the gene matches.

The chain carries TRBV7-9 and TRBJ2-2, with 8 positions matching TRBD2. This TCR came from an adult woman with stable Graves' hyperthyroidism. The sample was peripheral blood. CDR3 loop: CASRVREGGGELFF. The CDR3 nucleotides read TGTGCCAGCAGAGTTCGGGAGGGCGGCGGGGAGCTGTTTTTT. The full variable domain, rest sourced from reference TRBV7-9 and TRBJ2-2, is DTGVSQNPRHKITKRGQNVTFRCDPISEHNRLYWYRQTLGQGPEFLTYFQNEAQLEKSRLLSDRFSAERPKGSFSTLEIQRTEQGDSAMYLCASRVREGGGELFFGEGSRLTVL.